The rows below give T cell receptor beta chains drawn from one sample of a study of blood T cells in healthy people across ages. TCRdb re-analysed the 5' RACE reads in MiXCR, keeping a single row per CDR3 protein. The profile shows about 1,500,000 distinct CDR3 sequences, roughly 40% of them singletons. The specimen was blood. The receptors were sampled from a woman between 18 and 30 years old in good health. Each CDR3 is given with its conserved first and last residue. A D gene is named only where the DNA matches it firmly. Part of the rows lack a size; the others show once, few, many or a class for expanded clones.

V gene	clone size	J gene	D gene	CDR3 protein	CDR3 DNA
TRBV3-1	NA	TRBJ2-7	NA	CASSQDFGSYNEQYF	TGTGCCAGCAGCCAAGACTTTGGGTCCTACAATGAGCAGTACTTC
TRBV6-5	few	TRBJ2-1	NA	CASSYSTGNNEQFF	TGTGCCAGCAGTTACTCGACGGGAAACAATGAGCAGTTCTTC
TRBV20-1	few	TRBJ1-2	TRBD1	CSAREGTGKNYGYTF	TGCAGTGCTAGAGAGGGGACAGGGAAAAACTATGGCTACACCTTC
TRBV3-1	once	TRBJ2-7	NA	CASSQDSWPRSSYEQYF	TGTGCCAGCAGCCAAGATTCATGGCCCCGTAGCTCCTACGAGCAGTACTTC
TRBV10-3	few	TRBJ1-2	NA	CAISDSGYGYTF	TGTGCCATCAGTGATTCGGGGTATGGCTACACCTTC
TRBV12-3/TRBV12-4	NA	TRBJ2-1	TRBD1	CASSPGDRNNEQFF	TGTGCCAGCAGTCCCGGGGACAGAAACAATGAGCAGTTCTTC
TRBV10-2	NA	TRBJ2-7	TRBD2	CASSENPSGVFYEQYF	TGCGCCAGCAGTGAGAACCCTAGCGGGGTCTTCTACGAGCAGTACTTC
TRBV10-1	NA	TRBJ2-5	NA	CASSESRGRTQYF	TGCGCCAGCAGTGAGTCTAGGGGCAGGACGCAGTACTTC
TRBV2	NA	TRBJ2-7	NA	CASSEYSGNYEQYF	TGTGCCAGCAGTGAATATTCGGGAAACTACGAGCAGTACTTC
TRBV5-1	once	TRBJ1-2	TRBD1	CASSSGTGEIDGYTF	TGCGCCAGCAGCTCCGGGACAGGGGAGATCGATGGCTACACCTTC
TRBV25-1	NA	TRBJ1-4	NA	CASSEPRADNEKLFF	TGTGCCAGCAGCGAACCGCGGGCTGATAATGAAAAACTGTTTTTT
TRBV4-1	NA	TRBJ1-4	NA	CASSKNSSPNEKLFF	TGCGCCAGCAGTAAAAACAGCTCCCCTAATGAAAAACTGTTTTTT
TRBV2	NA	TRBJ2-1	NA	CASRRTGRGYNERFF	TGTGCCAGCAGGCGTACAGGGCGTGGGTACAATGAGCGGTTCTTC
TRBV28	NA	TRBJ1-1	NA	CASSLLLLSGHWGPEAFF	TGTGCCAGCAGTTTACTCCTCCTGTCTGGACACTGGGGCCCTGAAGCTTTCTTT
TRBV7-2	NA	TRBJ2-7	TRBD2	CASSLVGREVGEQYF	TGTGCCAGCAGCTTAGTCGGGCGGGAGGTAGGTGAGCAGTACTTC
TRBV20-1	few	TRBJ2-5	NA	CSATEYNEQYF	TGCAGTGCGACAGAATACAATGAGCAGTACTTC
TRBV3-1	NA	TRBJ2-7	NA	CASSQLAYEQYF	TGTGCCAGCAGCCAACTAGCCTACGAGCAGTACTTC
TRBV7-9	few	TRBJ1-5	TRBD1	CASSPIQGASNQPQHF	TGTGCCAGCAGCCCAATCCAGGGGGCTAGCAATCAGCCCCAGCATTTT
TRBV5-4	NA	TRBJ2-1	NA	CASSFYLRNEQFF	TGTGCCAGCAGCTTTTATCTAAGGAATGAGCAGTTCTTC
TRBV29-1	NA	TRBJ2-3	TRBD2	CSVGPSGVFTDTQYF	TGCAGCGTTGGGCCTAGCGGCGTTTTCACAGATACGCAGTATTTT
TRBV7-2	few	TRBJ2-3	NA	CASNHGVSDTQYF	TGTGCCAGCAACCACGGAGTCTCAGATACGCAGTATTTT
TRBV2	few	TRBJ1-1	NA	CASSLALNRVNTEAFF	TGTGCCAGCAGTTTGGCCCTAAACAGGGTGAACACTGAAGCTTTCTTT
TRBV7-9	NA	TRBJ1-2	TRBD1	CASSRGTGENGYTF	TGTGCCAGCAGCCGAGGGACAGGGGAGAATGGCTACACCTTC
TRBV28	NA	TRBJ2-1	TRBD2	CASSSPSGGPLEQFF	TGTGCCAGCAGTTCCCCTAGCGGGGGGCCCTTAGAGCAGTTCTTC
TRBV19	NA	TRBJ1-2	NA	CASSRPGRASYGYTF	TGTGCCAGTAGTAGACCTGGACGGGCGAGCTATGGCTACACCTTC
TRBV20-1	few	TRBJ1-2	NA	CSARDVGRNYGYTF	TGCAGTGCTAGAGATGTTGGCAGAAACTATGGCTACACCTTC
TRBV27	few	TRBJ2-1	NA	CASSLSRDHNEQFF	TGTGCCAGCAGTTTATCCAGGGATCACAATGAGCAGTTCTTC
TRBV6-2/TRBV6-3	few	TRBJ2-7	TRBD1	CASKETGTGVHEQYF	TGTGCCAGCAAGGAAACCGGGACAGGGGTCCACGAGCAGTACTTC
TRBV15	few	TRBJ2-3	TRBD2	CATSRRPGTSAGNTQYF	TGTGCCACCAGCAGACGCCCCGGGACTAGCGCCGGGAATACGCAGTATTTT
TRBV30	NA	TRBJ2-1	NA	CAWNPGQSSYNEQFF	TGTGCCTGGAATCCTGGCCAAAGCTCCTACAATGAGCAGTTCTTC
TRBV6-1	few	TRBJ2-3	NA	CASSEAAGGSTDTQYF	TGTGCCAGCAGTGAAGCCGCTGGGGGTAGCACAGATACGCAGTATTTT
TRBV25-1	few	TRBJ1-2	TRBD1	CASSEKGARSWGYTF	TGTGCCAGCAGTGAAAAGGGGGCCAGGTCTTGGGGCTACACCTTC
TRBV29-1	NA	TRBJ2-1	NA	CSVGRLGPNNEQFF	TGCAGCGTTGGGCGACTGGGACCCAACAATGAGCAGTTCTTC
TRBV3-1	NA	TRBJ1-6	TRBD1	CASSLGGGQVTYNSPLHF	TGTGCCAGCAGCCTGGGAGGGGGCCAAGTCACCTATAATTCACCCCTCCACTTT
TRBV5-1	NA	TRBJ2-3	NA	CASSSSEDTQYF	TGCGCCAGCAGCTCATCAGAAGATACGCAGTATTTT
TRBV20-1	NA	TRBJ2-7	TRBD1	CSARVVGTGVGEQYF	TGCAGTGCTAGAGTAGTTGGGACAGGGGTGGGCGAGCAGTACTTC
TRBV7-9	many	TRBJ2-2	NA	CASSLSGRGELFF	TGTGCCAGCAGCTTATCCGGACGCGGGGAGCTGTTTTTT
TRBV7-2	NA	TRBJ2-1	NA	CTSSPLGREQFF	TGTACCAGCAGCCCCCTTGGGCGTGAGCAGTTCTTC
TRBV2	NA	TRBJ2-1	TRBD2	CASRRTSGGASASYNEQFF	TGTGCCAGCAGGCGGACTAGCGGGGGGGCTTCCGCGTCTTACAATGAGCAGTTCTTC
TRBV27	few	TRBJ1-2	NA	CASSLAGGGAYGYTF	TGTGCCAGCAGTTTGGCCGGGGGTGGCGCCTATGGCTACACCTTC
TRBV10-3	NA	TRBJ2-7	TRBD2	CAIRAGTSGSYEQYF	TGTGCCATCAGAGCCGGGACTAGCGGTTCCTACGAGCAGTACTTC
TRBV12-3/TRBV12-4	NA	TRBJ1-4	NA	CASSARTSEKLFF	TGTGCCAGCAGTGCGCGGACTTCTGAAAAACTGTTTTTT
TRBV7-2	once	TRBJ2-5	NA	CASSKGAVTYEQYF	TGTGCCAGCAGCAAAGGGGCAGTTACGTATGAGCAGTACTTC
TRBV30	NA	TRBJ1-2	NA	CAWTRDNRSYGYTF	TGTGCCTGGACAAGGGACAACCGGTCGTATGGCTACACCTTC
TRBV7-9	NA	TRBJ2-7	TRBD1	CAGSLSGQEKYF	TGTGCCGGCAGCCTGAGTGGACAGGAAAAGTACTTC
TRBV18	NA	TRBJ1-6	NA	CASSPGLESPLHF	TGTGCCAGCTCACCAGGGTTGGAATCACCCCTCCACTTT
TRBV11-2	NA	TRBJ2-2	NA	CASRATGANTGELFF	TGTGCCAGCCGCGCAACAGGCGCCAACACCGGGGAGCTGTTTTTT
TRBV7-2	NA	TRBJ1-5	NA	CAILEGGDRNQPQHF	TGTGCGATTCTCGAGGGGGGGGATAGAAATCAGCCCCAGCATTTT
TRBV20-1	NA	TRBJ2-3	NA	CSAARTLSTDTQYF	TGCAGTGCCGCCAGGACACTTAGCACAGATACGCAGTATTTT
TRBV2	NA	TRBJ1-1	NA	CASSEVEGITEAFF	TGTGCCAGCAGTGAAGTGGAGGGGATCACTGAAGCTTTCTTT
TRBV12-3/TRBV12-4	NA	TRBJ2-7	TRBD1	CAGSPGTGFSYEQYF	TGTGCCGGCAGTCCCGGGACAGGGTTTTCCTACGAGCAGTACTTC